This TCR beta chain came from a study of cytomegalovirus exposure and HLA in healthy donors (TCRdb year 2017). Describing the broader study: In an earlier analysis of about 560 of the donors, approximately 300 Gb of sequence data and 90 million to 130 million unique TCR beta sequences from about 179 million T cells were reported. Approximately 310 gigabases of sequencing data and 70 million to 85 million unique TCR sequences were included in an early release covering roughly 700 HLA-typed donors. The study was designed to test whether signatures of past pathogen exposure could be identified by cataloging public T cell receptors. Genome-wide SNP genotypes for about 60% of the 666 donors were used in a later genetic analysis, which treated that subset as a discovery cohort. To predict cytomegalovirus infection status, the study brought together high-throughput TCR immunosequencing, statistical association of individual TCRs with disease status, and machine learning. Across 300 to 500 genotyped donors of the cohort, an average of approximately 220,000 unique TCR beta nucleotide sequences per donor were sequenced, and approximately 17% of those sequences were non-productive. A later analysis re-examined previously published TCR beta repertoires from around 670 donors and added high-resolution HLA genotyping to investigate patterns of TCR occurrence. Four or five DR-DQ haplotypes were treated as single units for association and clustering because of strong linkage in the cohort. An earlier analysis of around 580 of the donors used high-throughput TCR beta sequencing to judge whether each TCR beta V gene segment behaved as functional or pseudogenic. All discovery cohort repertoires had been generated using a single sequencing platform. HLA typing covered class I and class II loci at four-digit resolution. In addition to the first cohort of 666 subjects, a separate validation cohort of 120 different subjects was used. In the later analysis, no new phenotypic data were used to find candidate immune exposures; instead, reliance was placed on TCR beta sequences and their occurrence across donors. The genetic ancestry cluster associated with self-reported Caucasian donors included 81% of the 350 to 500 genotyped donors. Typing coverage varied by locus: roughly 629-640 donors for A, B, C, DRB1 and DQB1; roughly 510 for DQA1; over 600 for DPA1; 400 to 480 for DPB1. Donor age, sex, ethnicity and CMV serostatus were compiled alongside the repertoire data. Using immunosequencing, the study profiled T cell repertoires from 666 subjects and related those repertoires to cytomegalovirus serostatus. Findings and caveats that apply to the study as a whole: Because HLA typing was missing for some donors at each locus, association tests included only the typed subset. Linkage disequilibrium might explain the correlated functional status among segregating V segments, but an unknown experimental factor could not be ruled out. A later analysis found that TCR association rates varied across HLA loci, with DRB1 alleles showing the most associated TCRs and HLA-C alleles the fewest. In vitro tests confirmed that a few of the cytomegalovirus-associated TCR beta chains recognize cytomegalovirus antigens. Some 15 rarely observed V segments, including chromosome 9 orphons, were excluded from the earlier analysis of several hundred of the donors because counts were too low. A further reported finding was that TCR beta sequences accurately predicted the HLA-A and HLA-B alleles for most subjects in the first cohort. A later analysis associated 16,951 TCR beta sequences with specific HLA alleles at a false discovery rate of 0.05. In this cohort, only TCR beta chains were sequenced, and detectable features were limited by the absence of alpha or paired-chain data. In a later genetic analysis, fewer N-insertions in productive TCRs were reported among donors in an Asian-associated ancestry cluster than the 666-donor mean. For the cohort, immune exposure information was limited to CMV serostatus. In a later analysis, HLA-associated TCR beta chains showed more clonal expansion and lower generation probabilities than non-associated chains that were equally common. In both the original and validation cohorts, the classifier was reported to diagnose cytomegalovirus status with high specificity and sensitivity. It was suggested by the authors that the approach could potentially be generalized to other disease states and immunological phenotypes. A later analysis found that most CMV-associated TCR beta chains appeared HLA-restricted, with HLA associations seemingly driven largely by CMV exposure. When HLA alleles, especially DR and DQ, strongly co-occurred, TCR associations were difficult to assign to individual alleles. In an earlier analysis of around 500 of the donors, most TCR beta V segments appeared in productive rearrangements about 90% or about 30% of the time, broadly matching IMGT annotations. Sequencing depth was assumed to be roughly uniform across donors in the presence/absence analyses, though that assumption may not hold. A total of about 180 TCR beta chains were listed by the study as associated with cytomegalovirus. In a later analysis, several top co-occurrence clusters were reported to appear linked to parvovirus B19, influenza, CMV and Epstein-Barr virus. An association between a missense DCLRE1C variant and V-gene and J-gene trimming of TCR beta chains was found in a later genetic analysis and replicated in an independent cohort. A cluster of highly shared sequence variants was judged likely to be a technical artifact of the sequencing pipeline. Some IMGT-functional V segments, including TRBV6-2 and TRBV6-3, could not be told apart with the 87-base-pair reads, so those segments were excluded. While some public TCRs were present in many individuals, most TCR sequences turned up only very rarely across donors.

Library prep was done by the immunoSEQ multiplex PCR assay. For the multiplex PCR, a mixture combining 60 forward primers for TCR Vbeta segments and 13 reverse primers for TCR Jbeta segments was used. A multiplex PCR assay on genomic DNA amplified the CDR3 region of rearranged TCR beta genes. The amplified TCR beta libraries were sequenced on the Illumina HiSeq System as 87-base-pair reads. In the paper's pipeline: A later analysis counted some 74 million unique TCR beta chains across the 666 repertoires, and around 9.9 million of these chains were shared by at least two donors. To remove PCR and sequencing errors, raw reads were error-corrected and collapsed into unique sequences using a nearest-neighbor algorithm that merged closely related sequences. CDR3 sequences were aligned to IMGT reference sequences to assign V, D and J gene segments. Each retained sequence needed at least a six-nucleotide match to both a V gene segment and a J gene segment. A rearrangement was called productive if the CDR3 had no stop codons and remained in frame with V and J, and every other rearrangement was called non-productive. CDR3 was defined according to IMGT convention as the region running from the second conserved V-encoded cysteine to the conserved J-encoded phenylalanine. The earlier analysis of about 590 of the donors excluded sequences that lacked an unambiguous match to a single V gene segment. In an earlier analysis of approximately 560 of the donors, a V segment was called functional when productive rearrangements were above 56.7%, and segregating when the standard deviation between donors exceeded 5%. To diagnose cytomegalovirus status from the catalog of TCR beta chain sequences, a statistical classification framework was built. In a later analysis, TCR nucleotide sequences were compared against IMGT/GENE-DB human TR gene sequences so that V and J genes could be assigned. In a later analysis, CDR3 sequences and most-parsimonious VDJ recombination scenarios were assigned using the TCRdist pipeline. In a later analysis, each TCR beta chain was defined by its CDR3 amino acid sequence together with its V-gene family, and reads lacking a unique V-gene family were excluded. As a way to deal with suspected cross-contamination and a sequencing artifact, a later analysis dropped 450 to 700 nucleotide sequences that were highly shared and had low generation probability. In a later analysis, a clonal expansion index for each public chain was calculated from normalized within-repertoire ranks of inferred template counts. In a later analysis, generation probabilities were computed using a VDJ recombination model fitted to out-of-frame rearrangements, and the results were checked against IGoR. In a later analysis, TCR-TCR, TCR-HLA and TCR-CMV co-occurrence was scored with hypergeometric tests, and a repertoire-size bias correction was applied to TCR pairs. To estimate false discovery rates, a later analysis permuted the HLA or CMV assignments 20 times. In a later analysis, co-occurring TCRs were grouped using DBSCAN, with TCRdist sequence similarity added in when clustering inside HLA-allele-positive subsets. Co-occurrence clustering excluded repertoires with fewer than 30,000 or more than 120,000 public chains, plus five with anomalous nucleotide sharing. TCRdb retrieved this table from immuneACCESS and kept in-frame rearrangements only. Not all clones are present; in checked studies, unresolved V genes account for under half, and no reason is known for the remainder. V and J calls and clone size follow that table, whereas D and trimming were derived from the DNA. The sample yields 75,000 to 90,000 clones; under 80% were counted once. The top ten clonotypes cover 10% to 15% of the sample.

The CDR1 and CDR2 encoded by the germline V gene are SGHTA and FQGNSA. The CDR3 goes from the cysteine to the phenylalanine over 17 residues. Just the 51-base CDR3 DNA is kept, in frame starting at base 1. Trimming takes 1 base from V and 2 bases from J, and the germline ends sit 14 bases apart. In total, fewer than 750 healthy bone marrow donors made up the cohort. Cohort members were all nominally healthy when sampled, although unrecorded immune exposures were likely present. Of the 690 or so cohort members, around 290 had a positive CMV serostatus and about 400 had a negative one, while no CMV serostatus was recorded for the donor. A peripheral blood sample was collected from each donor, and TCR beta sequencing was performed on peripheral blood mononuclear cells. The Qiagen DNeasy Blood Extraction Kit was used to extract genomic DNA from the blood cell samples. The sample holds one count of this clone. Its antigen target is currently unknown. No base-level quality is on record; no much larger clone is a single base apart.

This chain joins TRBV7-2 to TRBJ1-4, with TRBD1 perhaps the D gene, on 5 matching bases. This TCR was recovered from a human donor in good health. The source material was PBMCs. The CDR3: CASSLGPGMRTNEKLFF. The sequence in DNA is TGTGCCAGCAGCTTAGGCCCAGGGATGCGGACTAATGAAAAACTGTTTTTT.